These 5 T cell receptor beta chains share one sample of origin, sequenced in a study of blood T cell repertoires in COVID-19 (dated by TCRdb to 2020 to 2022). Library preparation used the immunoSEQ multiplex PCR assay. TCRdb holds this immuneACCESS table with in-frame rearrangements only. Some clones are missing; in checked studies, unresolved V genes explain under half, and the rest has no known cause. A total of more than 100,000 clones appear in this sample, over 75% of them only once. The ten most abundant clones make up less than 2.5% of the sample. The sample comprised peripheral blood. These receptors all come from a man between 65 and 85 years old with active COVID-19.

This clone came up once. This chain connects TRBV9 to TRBJ2-6, with 7 nucleotides matching TRBD2. Looked up from germline, CDR1 is SGDLS and CDR2 is YYNGEE. Losses at the gene ends were 0 bases for V and 4 bases for J; bases not matched to a gene: 4. The CDR3 is made up of 16 amino acids. This CDR3 reads CASSVGGGGGANVLTF. The CDR3 DNA reads as TGTGCCAGCAGCGTAGGCGGGGGAGGAGGGGCCAACGTCCTGACTTTC.

The chain combines TRBV28 with TRBJ2-7; 8 bases align to TRBD2. V gave up 1 base and J gave up 5 bases; unmatched junction bases: 7. This CDR3 has 15 amino acids. Germline-derived CDR1 and CDR2 are MDHEN and SYDVKM. In DNA, the CDR3 is TGTGCCAGCAGTTTATCGGGAGGGCCGGGCAACGAGCAGTACTTC. It specifies CASSLSGGPGNEQYF.

The V gene is TRBV19, the J gene TRBJ2-1; 12 nucleotides agree with TRBD2. The CDR3 has 17 residues. Germline-derived CDR1 and CDR2 are LNHDA and SQIVND (reference sequence). The trim removed 3 bases at V and 5 bases at J, leaving 8 bases unmatched. CDR3 region: CASSMWTSGNADNEQFF. CDR3 coding DNA: TGTGCCAGTAGTATGTGGACTAGCGGGAACGCAGACAATGAGCAGTTCTTC.

This clone appeared a single time. This chain joins TRBV7-3 and TRBJ2-6; D might be TRBD1 (5 bases). The CDR3 runs 15 residues. The ends were cut back, 5 bases at V and 4 bases at J, with 12 bases in the middle. Germline loops: CDR1 SGHTA, CDR2 FQGTGA. Here the CDR3 DNA reads TGTGCCAGCAGCCTGCAGGGTACCGGGGCCAACGTCCTGACTTTC. It codes for CASSLQGTGANVLTF.

Here the CDR3 reads CASSGRLAGGYTQYF. The CDR3 nucleotides are TGTGCCAGCAGCGGACGACTAGCGGGAGGGTATACGCAGTATTTT. The V and J genes are TRBV9 and TRBJ2-3; 14 positions agree with TRBD2. This CDR3 has 15 amino acids. The germline V gene has CDR1 SGDLS and CDR2 YYNGEE. V shed 3 bases and J 7 bases; nucleotides not matched to a gene: 4.